The 27 T cell receptor beta chains in this list originate from one sample, sequenced in a study of identical twins. TCRdb recomputed calls from the 5' RACE reads with MiXCR, one row per CDR3 protein. The data contain around 650,000 distinct CDR3 sequences, about 7.6% of them singletons. The data were also submitted as part of a second study, on yellow fever vaccine responses in identical twins.

The sequencing input was PBMCs. The receptor source for this set is a woman younger than 35 in good health.

This clonotype was counted only a few times. This rearrangement joins TRBV11-2 to TRBJ2-4, with unresolved D. Trimming took 1 base from V and 5 from J, leaving 9 bases between them. This CDR3 is 14 amino acids long. CDR1 is SGHAT, CDR2 FQNNGV, per germline. The CDR3 protein is CASSLVMGQNIQYF. CDR3 DNA sequence: TGTGCCAGCAGCTTAGTAATGGGTCAAAACATTCAGTACTTC. Using reference TRBV11-2 and TRBJ2-4 for the parts outside the CDR3, the full variable domain is EAGVAQSPRYKIIEKRQSVAFWCNPISGHATLYWYQQILGQGPKLLIQFQNNGVVDDSQLPKDRFSAERLKGVDSTLKIQPAKLEDSAVYLCASSLVMGQNIQYFGAGTRLSVL.

This clonotype was seen at least ten times. The chain recombines TRBV4-2 with TRBJ2-3; 7 nucleotides agree with TRBD2. CDR3 size: 15 residues. J gave up 1 base and V 1 base, and 2 bases lay outside the gene matches. Germline CDR1 is LGHNA and CDR2 is YNFKEQ. CDR3 region: CASSQALAGTDTQYF. CDR3 in DNA: TGTGCCAGCAGCCAAGCCCTAGCGGGCACAGATACGCAGTATTTT.

In its sample, this clonotype was seen a few times. The J gene is TRBJ2-1, the V gene TRBV4-1; 9 bases agree with TRBD1. CDR1 is MGHRA, CDR2 YSYEKL, per germline. Unmatched junction bases numbered 14, after V lost 1 base and J lost 7 bases. This CDR3 spans 18 amino acids. The CDR3 here is CASSQVDLTGGLGNEQFF. The CDR3 DNA follows: TGCGCCAGCAGCCAAGTGGACCTAACAGGGGGCCTTGGGAATGAGCAGTTCTTC.

The chain links TRBV7-9 to TRBJ2-3; D possibly uses TRBD1 or TRBD2 (6 bases each). The CDR3 consists of 16 residues. V lost 6 bases and J lost 0, with 16 bases in between. The germline V gene encodes CDR1 SEHNR and CDR2 FQNEAQ (reference sequence). CDR3 in DNA: TGTGCCAGCAGAAAAGGGGGGACCTCTAGCACAGATACGCAGTATTTT. Residues: CASRKGGTSSTDTQYF.

This clonotype was detected ten times or more. The chain joins TRBV7-9 to TRBJ2-1, with D possibly matching TRBD1 (5 bases). V gave up 3 bases and J gave up 7 bases, with 13 bases separating them. The length of the CDR3 is 14 residues. Germline CDR1 and CDR2: SEHNR and FQNEAQ (reference sequence). The CDR3 region is CASSFSGPGNEQFF. CDR3 sequence (DNA): TGTGCCAGCAGCTTCTCTGGGCCAGGGAATGAGCAGTTCTTC.

This chain links TRBV5-6 with TRBJ2-1; 11 bases align to TRBD2. Germline CDR1 and CDR2: SGHDT and YYEEEE. With 4 bases clipped from V and 4 bases from J, the junction kept 4 bases outside the gene matches. The CDR3 is 15 amino acids. The CDR3 region is CASSATSGAYNEQFF. CDR3 DNA sequence: TGTGCCAGCAGCGCGACTAGCGGGGCGTACAATGAGCAGTTCTTC.

This clonotype came up a few times. The gene calls are TRBV5-8 and TRBJ1-6; D remains ambiguous. The CDR3 runs 13 residues. CDR1 is SGHTS and CDR2 is YDEGEE in the germline V gene. V was trimmed by 0 bases and J by 12 bases, leaving 10 bases between them. CDR3 loop: CASSLAGWQPLHF. In nucleotides, the CDR3 is TGTGCCAGCAGCTTGGCTGGCTGGCAACCCCTCCACTTT.

This clonotype was observed many times. This chain joins TRBV12-3 or TRBV12-4 and TRBJ2-1; D unresolved. There are 15 residues in the CDR3. The V end lost 1 base, the J end lost 8 bases, and 15 bases lay between the germline ends. The CDR3 nucleotides read TGTGCCAGCAGTTTAGTCCCCCAACTGACGGATGAGCAGTTCTTC. This encodes CASSLVPQLTDEQFF.

This clonotype is medium-sized. Relative to the germline gene, one junction end is altered; a read error may explain this. Here the CDR3 DNA reads TGCGCCAGCAGCTTAGCGGGGGCCTCCTACAATGAGCAGTTCTTC. This codes for CASSLAGASYNEQFF. The genes are TRBV5-6 and TRBJ2-1; 9 positions agree with TRBD2. CDR3 length equals 15 residues. Germline CDR1 reads SGHDT; CDR2 reads YYEEEE.

This clonotype showed up just a few times. The chain carries TRBV12-3 or TRBV12-4 and TRBJ2-1; D may be TRBD1 (6 bases). V lost 6 bases to trimming and J lost 4 bases, with 16 bases between them. This CDR3 has 15 amino acids. CDR3 bases: TGTGCCAGCAGCCTCGGACAGTCTGATTACAATGAGCAGTTCTTC. It encodes CASSLGQSDYNEQFF.

The chain recombines TRBV6-1 with TRBJ2-2; D remains ambiguous. CDR1 is MNHNS, CDR2 SASEGT, per germline. V gave up 6 bases and J gave up 1 base, with 9 bases separating them. The CDR3 contains 14 residues. The CDR3 coding sequence is TGTGCCAGCAGCGCGAGGTGGAACACCGGGGAGCTGTTTTTT. It translates to CASSARWNTGELFF.

This chain connects TRBV27 to TRBJ2-6, with 8 bases lining up with TRBD2. The CDR3 consists of 15 residues. The germline V gene encodes CDR1 MNHEY and CDR2 SMNVEV (reference sequence). V was pared by 7 bases and J by 2 bases, with 4 bases of the junction left unmatched. CDR3 DNA: TGTGCCAGCACCCATAGCGGGACTGGGGCCAACGTCCTGACTTTC. It encodes CASTHSGTGANVLTF.

At least ten counts were recorded for this clonotype. The chain is built from TRBV27 and TRBJ2-1; no clear D gene. V dropped 3 bases and J dropped 0 bases, with 12 bases sitting between them. Germline values: CDR1 MNHEY, CDR2 SMNVEV (reference sequence). The CDR3 runs to 16 residues. Written as DNA, the CDR3 is TGTGCCAGCAGTTTCCTAGACGGCACCTCCTACAATGAGCAGTTCTTC. Its translation: CASSFLDGTSYNEQFF.

This clonotype has more than one count but fewer than ten. The chain joins TRBV9 to TRBJ2-5, with 12 bases aligning to TRBD2. The V and J ends lost 3 bases and 5 bases, in that order; junction bases with no gene match: 8. The CDR3 is made up of 16 amino acids. Germline assignment: CDR1 SGDLS and CDR2 YYNGEE. CDR3 coding DNA: TGTGCCAGCAGCGCTCGACTAGCGGGAGTCGGGGAGACCCAGTACTTC. Amino acids: CASSARLAGVGETQYF.

The rearrangement joins TRBV9 to TRBJ2-5; 7 bases align to TRBD2. The germline V gene has CDR1 SGDLS and CDR2 YYNGEE. V dropped 3 bases and J dropped 11; count of bases not matched to a gene: 10. CDR3 length: 13 residues. Here the CDR3 reads CASSGGRGAEQYF. The CDR3 DNA reads as TGTGCCAGCAGCGGAGGGAGGGGTGCAGAGCAGTACTTC.

This clonotype was seen at least ten times. V and J are TRBV7-9 and TRBJ1-4; 8 bases line up with TRBD1. Germline V gene data show CDR1 as SEHNR and CDR2 as FQNEAQ (reference sequence). CDR3 length: 15 residues. The junction had 8 bases not matched to a gene; V was cut back by 5 bases and J by 6 bases. This CDR3 reads CASSLAQGAHEKLFF. CDR3 DNA: TGTGCCAGCAGCCTGGCGCAGGGGGCGCATGAAAAACTGTTTTTT.

The chain combines TRBV4-2 with TRBJ2-7; TRBD2 might be the D (5 bases). The V end lost 3 bases, the J end lost 7 bases, and 13 bases lay between the germline ends. Germline V gene sequence: CDR1 LGHNA, CDR2 YNFKEQ. This CDR3 region has 13 residues. The CDR3 DNA reads TGTGCCAGCAGCCAGGAGGCCCTGGGGGAGCAGTACGTC. It translates to CASSQEALGEQYV.

This clonotype was counted at least ten times. The chain couples TRBV20-1 to TRBJ2-2; no clear D gene. V lost 0 bases and J 7 bases, leaving 9 bases between the germline ends. Germline V gene sequence: CDR1 DFQATT, CDR2 SNEGSKA (reference sequence). The length of the CDR3 is 13 residues. The CDR3 nucleotides are TGCAGTGCTAGAGATCAAGGGATCGGGGAGCTGTTTTTT. It translates to CSARDQGIGELFF.

This clonotype has more than one count but fewer than ten. This rearrangement joins TRBV7-8 to TRBJ2-1, with unresolved D. The CDR3 is 17 amino acids. Trimming shortened V by 6 bases and J by 0 bases, and 18 bases separated the two germline ends. Germline CDR1 and CDR2: SGHVS and FQNEAQ. CDR3 in DNA: TGTGCCAGCAGTCGGGCCCTTCTCGATAGCTCCTACAATGAGCAGTTCTTC. Protein sequence: CASSRALLDSSYNEQFF.

This clonotype was counted ten times or more. The chain links TRBV12-3 or TRBV12-4 to TRBJ2-5, with 8 bases that match TRBD2. This CDR3 has 15 amino acids. V dropped 2 bases and J dropped 3; count of bases not matched to a gene: 5. CDR3 sequence reads: CASSLILAEKETQYF. The CDR3 region has the DNA TGTGCCAGCAGTTTAATACTAGCGGAAAAAGAGACCCAGTACTTC.

This clonotype appeared a few times. The rearrangement uses TRBV27 and TRBJ1-2, with TRBD1 matching over 9 bases. The trim removed 8 bases at V and 1 base at J, leaving 5 bases unmatched. Germline lookup yields CDR1 MNHEY and CDR2 SMNVEV (reference sequence). The CDR3 is 14 amino acids. DNA for the CDR3: TGTGCCAGCGGCAGGACAGGGGTTAACTATGGCTACACCTTC. Encoded protein: CASGRTGVNYGYTF.

This chain links TRBV5-1 with TRBJ2-7; 12 positions match TRBD2. V lost 4 bases, J lost 1 base, and 9 bases stayed unmatched. Per germline, CDR1 SGHRS and CDR2 YFSETQ. The length of the CDR3 is 17 residues. The CDR3 loop is CASSQKPTSGGSYEQYF. CDR3 nucleotides: TGCGCCAGCAGCCAAAAACCGACTAGCGGGGGATCCTACGAGCAGTACTTC.

This clonotype was observed many times. The gene calls are TRBV27 and TRBJ2-7, with D maybe TRBD2 (5 bases). The V gene lost 2 bases and the J gene lost 0 bases, with 11 bases spanning the gap. Germline CDR1 MNHEY, CDR2 SMNVEV (reference sequence). The CDR3 has 15 amino acids. The CDR3 region is CASSLRVGSSYEQYV. DNA of the CDR3: TGTGCCAGCAGTTTAAGAGTGGGGAGCTCCTACGAGCAGTACGTC.

This clonotype has a handful of counts. In DNA, the CDR3 is TGTGCCAGCAGCCAACATCTTCTAGCGGGGGGTCATGAGCAGTTCTTC. Translated: CASSQHLLAGGHEQFF. J is TRBJ2-1 and V is TRBV14; 11 bases align to TRBD2. The CDR3 runs 16 residues. CDR1 is SGHDN and CDR2 is FVKESK in the germline V gene. V was clipped by 2 bases and J by 8 bases; unmatched bases: 8.

V and J are TRBV29-1 and TRBJ2-1; D tentatively fits TRBD1 or TRBD2 (6 bases each). The CDR3 extends over 13 amino acids. The V and J ends lost 4 bases and 13 bases respectively, with 20 bases between them. CDR1 and CDR2 from the germline V gene are SQVTM and ANQGSEA. In DNA, the CDR3 is TGCAGCGTTGCTCCTTACGGGGGCGCGAACCAGTTCTTC. Encoded protein: CSVAPYGGANQFF.

Ten or more counts support this clonotype. The chain combines TRBV28 with TRBJ2-1; perhaps D is TRBD1 or TRBD2 (6 bases each). With 6 bases removed from V and 4 bases from J, the gap between germline ends came to 19 bases. Germline CDR1 reads MDHEN; CDR2 reads SYDVKM. The CDR3 runs 16 residues. CDR3 sequence (DNA): TGTGCCAGCAGGGCCGTAGGGGGGCAAAATTACAATGAGCAGTTCTTC. It codes for CASRAVGGQNYNEQFF.

In its sample, this clonotype was seen many times. The chain combines TRBV27 with TRBJ2-6; D uncertain. From germline, CDR1 is MNHEY and CDR2 SMNVEV (reference sequence). The CDR3 runs 15 residues. The V end lost 4 bases, the J end lost 1 base, and 8 bases lay between the germline ends. CDR3 loop: CASSSWVSGANVLTF. DNA for the CDR3: TGTGCCAGCAGTTCGTGGGTATCTGGGGCCAACGTCCTGACTTTC. Using reference TRBV27 and TRBJ2-6 for the parts outside the CDR3, the full variable domain is EAQVTQNPRYLITVTGKKLTVTCSQNMNHEYMSWYRQDPGLGLRQIYYSMNVEVTDKGDVPEGYKVSRKEKRNFPLILESPSPNQTSLYFCASSSWVSGANVLTFGAGSRLTVL.